The clone carrying this T cell receptor beta chain was picked up many times. Its antigen is undetermined. The germline V gene has CDR1 LNHNV and CDR2 YYDKDF (reference sequence). This CDR3 has 15 residues. Trimming left V 3 bases short and J 2 bases short, with 12 bases between. This entry is derived from a study of CD8 T cells in ankylosing spondylitis. Overall study results and limits: A TCR beta motif made of fewer than ten highly homologous variants seemed typical of ankylosing spondylitis blood. As reported, disease-linked clones showed significant enrichment in matched ankylosing spondylitis synovial fluid.

Quantitative 5'-RACE with molecular barcodes produced the TCR beta libraries. One entry per CDR3 protein, called by TCRdb with MiXCR from the 5' RACE reads. Counted here are some 30,000 distinct CDR3 sequences, about 7.8% occurring once; the ten biggest clones make up 8% to 11%. This rearrangement joins TRBV15 to TRBJ2-3; D gene unclear. The sequencing input was blood, either unsorted or a sorted T cell fraction (not recorded which). The clonotype comes from a male donor with ankylosing spondylitis or in good health (not recorded which). CDR3 in amino acids: CATSRERWTTDTQYF. For the CDR3, the DNA is TGTGCCACCAGCAGGGAACGGTGGACCACAGATACGCAGTATTTT.